The text below deals with one TCR beta chain. The sample comes from a study of blood T cell repertoires in COVID-19. The overall study: Material from acute and convalescent COVID-19 was sourced from the United States, Italy and Spain.

Data came from immunoSEQ multiplex PCR; TCRdb stores just in-frame clones and leaves some out. The sample holds over 350,000 clones; approximately 90% are singletons and the top ten take 0.86%. Deletions cut 5 bases from V and 7 bases from J, with 12 bases between. This CDR3 has 12 amino acids. Germline V gene sequence: CDR1 MNHEY, CDR2 SVGAGI. The study recruited people aged roughly 18 to 95 years across approximately 24 US areas. The chain carries TRBV6-5 and TRBJ2-7, with D perhaps matching TRBD2 (6 bases). The source is a woman in her thirties or forties who had been exposed to COVID-19. The sequenced material came from PBMCs or T cells enriched from blood (not recorded which). The CDR3 nucleotides are TGTGCCAGCAGTAGGACTAACCGGGAGCAGTACTTC. It specifies CASSRTNREQYF.